This T cell receptor (beta chain) was recovered during a study of somatic mutations in cytotoxic T cells in rheumatoid arthritis (TCRdb year 2017). About the full investigation: Peripheral blood (roughly 33 ml EDTA) was collected from patients immediately after diagnosis and before any treatment began. A FACSAria II or Sony SH800 was used to flow-sort some V beta antibody-stained T-cell populations at nearly 100% purity, and TCRB sequencing was also done on sorted V beta1+ cells. In newly diagnosed rheumatoid arthritis without treatment, the study examined if expanded CD8+ T-cell clones harbor somatic mutations, relying on TCRB deep sequencing to characterize clonality. TCRB deep sequencing was performed for approximately 60 rheumatoid arthritis patients and around 20 healthy controls. Median age was essentially the same in the patient group and the control group. Study-wide conclusions, independent of this receptor: The expanded CD8+ clones had unknown antigen targets, and not appearing in virus-specific databases did not rule out that they were virus-specific. CD8+ T-cell clonality in rheumatoid arthritis patients was not significantly different from that in age-matched healthy controls. The slight TRBV07 underrepresentation in patients was not adjusted for multiple comparisons. The largest CD8+ clone made up more than 20% of CD8+ cells in about an eighth of the roughly 60 patients, and blood and synovial fluid shared several identical CD8+ TCRB sequences. In patients, CD8+ clonality rose with age (Spearman r=0.49), which was not the case in healthy controls.

The CDR3 sequence holds 14 residues, the cysteine and phenylalanine included. The read is trimmed to its CDR3 DNA, 42 bases read in frame from base 1. The germline V gene supplies CDR1 MDHEN and CDR2 SYDVKM. V is reduced by 3 bases and J by 5 bases, leaving a spacing of 13 bases between them. Flow cytometry confirmed the purity of CD4+ and CD8+ cells that had been isolated by positive magnetic bead selection on an AutoMACS. Clonal expansions were first screened by flow cytometry with a TCR V beta antibody panel, then characterized by TCRB deep sequencing of sorted CD8+ fractions. Ficoll-Paque PLUS density gradient separation was used to isolate peripheral blood mononuclear cells. Using Nucleospin Tissue or Tissue XS kits, DNA was extracted from CD4-enriched, CD8-enriched or PBMC samples, with quantification by a Qubit 2.0 fluorometer. A note on this clone: Its recognized antigen is unknown. No base quality values were provided; no much bigger clone lies one nucleotide off.

The immunoSEQ assay was applied to genomic DNA for TCRB CDR3 sequencing. The study's processing was this. Patient CD8+ clones larger than 1% were compared against published virus-specific TCRB sequences, and only a few matched. Nothing other than productive TCRB rearrangements was included in the analyses. A clone was defined by a unique TCRB CDR3 sequence, and clonality was computed as a productive clonality index based on Shannon entropy. To calculate repertoire overlap between two samples, the template counts of each clone were considered relative to each sample's total templates. Flow cytometry-measured V-gene usage correlated with V-gene usage from TCRB sequencing, with a Spearman r of about 0.64. The table was pulled from immuneACCESS by TCRdb, which kept in-frame rearrangements only. Such tables lose some clones; where checked, under half of the loss comes from unresolved V genes, and the rest has no known cause. Clone size and V and J calls were adopted from that table, with D and trimming inferred from the DNA. The sample records 8,500 to 13,000 clones, 55% to 85% of which are singletons. Approximately 40% of the sample is taken by the ten largest.

The receptor was derived from an adult with rheumatoid arthritis. The source material was CD8+ T cells sorted from blood. The chain couples TRBV28 to TRBJ2-5; possibly the D gene is TRBD1, per 5 matching bases. The base sequence is TGTGCCAGCAGTTTGCACAGGCGCGAGGAGACCCAGTACTTC. Translated, this is CASSLHRREETQYF. When the CDR3 is completed using the reference TRBV28 and TRBJ2-5 genes on either side, the full variable domain is DVKVTQSSRYLVKRTGEKVFLECVQDMDHENMFWYRQDPGLGLRLIYFSYDVKMKEKGDIPEGYSVSREKKERFSLILESASTNQTSMYLCASSLHRREETQYFGPGTRLLVL.